This entry describes one T cell receptor (beta chain). Antigen unknown. This sample stems from a study of T cells after yellow fever vaccination. The study made its TCR cDNA through 5'RACE template switching. That step introduced a universal primer site along with UMIs. MiXCR, applied by TCRdb to the 5' RACE reads, yields one record per CDR3 protein. Among about 630,000 distinct CDR3 sequences listed, around an eighth were seen once. Trimming removed 2 bases from V and 1 base from J, with 14 bases in between. The CDR3 is 15 amino acids. Germline V gives CDR1 DFQATT, CDR2 SNEGSKA (reference sequence). Study-wide findings and caveats: The secondary response showed a weaker magnitude and a faster peak, day 5 versus 15.

The rearrangement uses TRBV20-1 and TRBJ1-1, with D perhaps TRBD1 (5 bases). Sample: PBMCs, taken on the day of the yellow fever booster vaccination. The origin of this receptor is a young man who received the YFV17D yellow fever vaccine. The CDR3 is CSARTGGGGNTEAFF. The CDR3 DNA reads as TGCAGTGCTAGAACCGGTGGGGGGGGGAACACTGAAGCTTTCTTT.